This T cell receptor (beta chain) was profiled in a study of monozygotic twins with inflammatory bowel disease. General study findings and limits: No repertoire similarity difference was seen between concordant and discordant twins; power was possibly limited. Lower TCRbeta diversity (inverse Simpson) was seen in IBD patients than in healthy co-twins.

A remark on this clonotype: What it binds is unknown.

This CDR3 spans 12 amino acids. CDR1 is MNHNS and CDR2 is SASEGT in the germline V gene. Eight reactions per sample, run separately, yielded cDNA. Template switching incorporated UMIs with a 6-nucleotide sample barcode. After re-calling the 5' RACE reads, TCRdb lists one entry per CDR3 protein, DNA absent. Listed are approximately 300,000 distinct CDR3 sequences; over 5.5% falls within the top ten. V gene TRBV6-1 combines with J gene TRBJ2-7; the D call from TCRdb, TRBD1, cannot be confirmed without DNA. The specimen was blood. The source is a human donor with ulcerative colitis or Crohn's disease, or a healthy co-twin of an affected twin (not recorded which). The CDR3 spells CPGKGSWNEQYF.